The 29 T cell receptor beta chains below were found in one sample sequenced in a study of cytomegalovirus exposure and HLA in healthy donors. Primers: 60 Vbeta forward and 13 Jbeta reverse. Using immunoSEQ multiplex PCR, the repertoire was profiled, and TCRdb retains in-frame clones only, with some absent. Of 150,000 to 200,000 clones in the sample, around four fifths are singletons; the top ten hold around 0.97%. Sequencing input: PBMCs. The receptors were gathered from a girl aged 2-10 years in good health and CMV-seropositive.

This chain connects TRBV28 to TRBJ2-6; D is possibly TRBD2 (5 bases). This CDR3 contains 20 residues. The V gene lost 5 bases and the J gene lost 0 bases, with 23 bases spanning the gap. Per the germline V gene, CDR1 is MDHEN and CDR2 is SYDVKM. In nucleotides, the CDR3 is TGTGCCAGCAGTCCTTATTCGGGGAAGGTAGCACGCTCTGGGGCCAACGTCCTGACTTTC. Translated: CASSPYSGKVARSGANVLTF.

The genes are TRBV13 and TRBJ2-4; 8 bases fit TRBD2. The V and J ends lost 4 bases and 1 base, in that order; junction bases with no gene match: 9. The CDR3 totals 17 residues. The germline V gene encodes CDR1 PRHDT and CDR2 FYEKMQ (reference sequence). Here the CDR3 reads CASSSRGSGKAKNIQYF. The CDR3 nucleotides are TGTGCCAGCAGCTCCCGCGGTAGCGGGAAGGCCAAAAACATTCAGTACTTC. The full variable domain, with the rest looked up from reference TRBV13 and TRBJ2-4, is AAGVIQSPRHLIKEKRETATLKCYPIPRHDTVYWYQQGPGQDPQFLISFYEKMQSDKGSIPDRFSAQQFSDYHSELNMSSLELGDSALYFCASSSRGSGKAKNIQYFGAGTRLSVL.

J is TRBJ2-7 and V is TRBV7-9; D is perhaps TRBD1 (5 bases). The CDR3 is 15 residues long. Trimming removed 2 bases at V and 3 bases at J, with 14 bases between. The germline CDR1 and CDR2 sequences are SEHNR and FQNEAQ (reference sequence). CDR3 sequence: CASSLMSGRHYEQYF. CDR3 in DNA: TGTGCCAGCAGCTTAATGTCAGGGCGCCACTACGAGCAGTACTTC.

The chain links TRBV6-1 to TRBJ1-5; possible D gene TRBD1, 6 bases. The CDR3 has 17 amino acids. V was clipped by 4 bases and J by 2 bases, with 18 bases between them. From germline, CDR1 is MNHNS and CDR2 SASEGT. The CDR3 sequence: CASSGETGLLGNQPQHF. The CDR3, as DNA: TGTGCCAGCAGTGGAGAAACAGGGTTGTTAGGCAATCAGCCCCAGCATTTT.

This clone has only one observation. The chain employs TRBV6-4 and TRBJ1-1; 8 bases map to TRBD1. This CDR3 comprises 15 residues. Germline values: CDR1 MRHNA, CDR2 SNTAGT. The V gene end was trimmed by 4 bases and the J gene end by 2 bases; junction bases not matched to a gene: 6. This CDR3 reads CASSVAGGLNTEAFF. Written as DNA, the CDR3 is TGTGCCAGCAGTGTGGCAGGGGGCTTAAACACTGAAGCTTTCTTT.

The chain combines TRBV5-1 with TRBJ2-7, with TRBD2 as a possible D gene (5 bases). V lost 4 bases to trimming and J lost 0 bases, with 11 bases between them. Germline-derived CDR1 and CDR2 are SGHRS and YFSETQ. CDR3 length equals 14 residues. CDR3 region: CASSPTSGSYEQYF. The CDR3 region has the DNA TGCGCCAGCAGCCCGACCAGCGGCTCCTACGAGCAGTACTTC.

This CDR3 is CASSQNNANTGELFF. CDR3 nucleotides: TGTGCCAGCAGCCAAAACAACGCGAACACCGGGGAGCTGTTTTTT. The J gene is TRBJ2-2, the V gene TRBV4-2, with D uncertain. V was cut by 2 bases and J by 0 bases, with 7 bases left in between. CDR1 is LGHNA and CDR2 is YNFKEQ in the germline V gene. The CDR3 is made up of 15 amino acids.

The V gene is TRBV28, the J gene TRBJ2-4; D is ambiguous. CDR3 size: 11 residues. In germline, CDR1 is MDHEN, CDR2 SYDVKM. V was trimmed by 8 bases and J by 8 bases, leaving 10 bases between them. CDR3 loop: CASARVDIQYF. CDR3 coding DNA: TGTGCCAGCGCCCGCGTGGACATTCAGTACTTC. Based on the CDR3 plus reference TRBV28 and TRBJ2-4, the full variable domain is DVKVTQSSRYLVKRTGEKVFLECVQDMDHENMFWYRQDPGLGLRLIYFSYDVKMKEKGDIPEGYSVSREKKERFSLILESASTNQTSMYLCASARVDIQYFGAGTRLSVL.

This clone was detected only once. The chain combines TRBV9 with TRBJ2-1; no reliable D call. CDR3 size: 11 residues. The V gene's germline CDR1 is SGDLS and CDR2 YYNGEE. Between the trimmed V and J ends, which lost 7 bases and 7 bases, there was a span of 9 bases. CDR3: CASGEQNEQFF. The CDR3 DNA reads as TGTGCCAGCGGAGAGCAAAATGAGCAGTTCTTC.

The chain uses TRBV6-1 and TRBJ2-1, with D possibly TRBD2 on 5 matching bases. V lost 2 bases and J lost 0, with 11 bases in between. The germline CDR1 and CDR2 sequences are MNHNS and SASEGT. The CDR3 has 16 residues. The CDR3: CASSEWGSGSYNEQFF. CDR3 bases: TGTGCCAGCAGTGAATGGGGAAGCGGCTCCTACAATGAGCAGTTCTTC.

The rearrangement joins TRBV11-2 to TRBJ1-1, with 12 bases lining up with TRBD1. The germline gives CDR1 SGHAT, CDR2 FQNNGV. The J segment lost 5 bases and the V segment lost 3 bases, leaving 4 bases of the junction unmatched. The CDR3 sequence is 15 residues long. The DNA of the CDR3 is TGTGCCAGCAGCTTGGGGGACAGGGGGCGGACTGAAGCTTTCTTT. Translating it yields CASSLGDRGRTEAFF. Variable domain in full (rest from reference TRBV11-2 and TRBJ1-1): EAGVAQSPRYKIIEKRQSVAFWCNPISGHATLYWYQQILGQGPKLLIQFQNNGVVDDSQLPKDRFSAERLKGVDSTLKIQPAKLEDSAVYLCASSLGDRGRTEAFFGQGTRLTVV.

This chain joins TRBV5-1 and TRBJ1-3; perhaps TRBD1 as D (6 bases). Trimming removed 4 bases from V and 0 bases from J, with 11 bases in between. Germline values: CDR1 SGHRS, CDR2 YFSETQ. There are 15 residues in the CDR3. The CDR3 region has the DNA TGCGCCAGCAGCACTGGACAGACCTCTGGAAACACCATATATTTT. Protein product: CASSTGQTSGNTIYF.

This clone was recorded only once. The chain couples TRBV6-5 to TRBJ2-5; the D gene is possibly TRBD2 (6 bases). Germline assignment: CDR1 MNHEY and CDR2 SVGAGI. CDR3 length: 11 residues. V lost 11 bases, J lost 2 bases, and 9 bases lay in between. CDR3 sequence reads: CAAGQQETQYF. The DNA for the CDR3 is TGTGCCGCGGGGCAACAAGAGACCCAGTACTTC.

This sequence joins TRBV5-1 and TRBJ2-2; D gene uncertain. The CDR3 is made up of 15 amino acids. V was cut by 0 bases and J by 3 bases, with 9 bases left in between. Germline assignment: CDR1 SGHRS and CDR2 YFSETQ. CDR3 residues: CASSLGDSHTGELFF. The CDR3 nucleotides read TGCGCCAGCAGCTTGGGAGACTCTCACACCGGGGAGCTGTTTTTT.

The chain has TRBV30 and TRBJ1-1; 8 bases match TRBD1. The CDR3 totals 14 residues. The V gene's germline CDR1 is GTSNPN and CDR2 SVGIG (reference sequence). With 1 base clipped from V and 7 bases from J, the junction kept 8 bases outside the gene matches. The DNA for the CDR3 is TGTGCCTGGAGTGAAGGCAGGGGGCTCAATGAAGCTTTCTTT. Residues: CAWSEGRGLNEAFF.

CDR3 DNA: TGTGCCTGGAGTGGGGACAGACCTTTTAACTATGGCTACACCTTC. Encoded protein: CAWSGDRPFNYGYTF. The chain is built from TRBV30 and TRBJ1-2, with 7 positions matching TRBD1. There are 15 residues in the CDR3. With 1 base clipped from V and 1 base from J, the junction kept 6 bases outside the gene matches. Germline loops: CDR1 GTSNPN, CDR2 SVGIG (reference sequence).

This chain links TRBV28 with TRBJ2-3, with 14 positions matching TRBD2. Per the germline V gene, CDR1 is MDHEN and CDR2 is SYDVKM. J lost 9 bases, V lost 5 bases, and 13 bases had no gene match. The CDR3 runs 17 residues. The DNA for the CDR3 is TGTGCCAGCAGTGACAGACTAGCGGGAGGGCCTTTGACGACGCAGTATTTT. Translated, it gives CASSDRLAGGPLTTQYF.

This clone has a handful of counts. The V and J genes are TRBV6-5 and TRBJ2-1; 8 nucleotides match TRBD2. The germline gives CDR1 MNHEY, CDR2 SVGAGI. The CDR3 totals 14 residues. V lost 4 bases to trimming and J lost 3 bases; unmatched junction nucleotides: 2. Here the CDR3 reads CASSLTSGYNEQFF. Here the CDR3 DNA reads TGTGCCAGCAGTTTAACTAGCGGCTACAATGAGCAGTTCTTC.

The CDR3 sequence: CASSYIQGQGTEAFF. The CDR3 DNA sequence: TGTGCCAGCAGCTACATACAGGGTCAGGGCACTGAAGCTTTCTTT. The chain has TRBV11-2 and TRBJ1-1; possible D gene TRBD1, 6 bases. The germline gives CDR1 SGHAT, CDR2 FQNNGV. V shed 4 bases and J shed 4 bases, with 16 bases lying between them. The CDR3 sequence is 15 residues long.

This clone was counted a few times. The chain has TRBV19 and TRBJ1-5; D unresolved. CDR3 length equals 15 residues. Germline V lookup: CDR1 LNHDA, CDR2 SQIVND (reference sequence). Trimming removed 7 bases from V and 0 bases from J, with 13 bases in between. The CDR3 reads CASTFTVYSNQPQHF. In DNA, the CDR3 is TGTGCCAGTACTTTCACAGTCTATAGCAATCAGCCCCAGCATTTT.

The chain uses TRBV15 and TRBJ2-7; TRBD2 aligns across 7 bases. Germline CDR1 reads LNHNV; CDR2 reads YYDKDF (reference sequence). Trimming removed 0 bases from V and 3 bases from J; junction bases left unmatched: 8. CDR3 size: 16 residues. This CDR3 reads CATSRESGRAFYEQYF. The CDR3 DNA reads TGTGCCACCAGCAGAGAGTCAGGGAGGGCCTTCTACGAGCAGTACTTC. The full variable domain, rest sourced from reference TRBV15 and TRBJ2-7, is DAMVIQNPRYQVTQFGKPVTLSCSQTLNHNVMYWYQQKSSQAPKLLFHYYDKDFNNEADTPDNFQSRRPNTSFCFLDIRSPGLGDTAMYLCATSRESGRAFYEQYFGPGTRLTVT.

The rearrangement links TRBV7-9 to TRBJ1-4; TRBD1 matches at 8 bases. With V trimmed by 5 bases and J by 7 bases, 6 bases remained unmatched. The CDR3 runs to 14 residues. The germline V gene has CDR1 SEHNR and CDR2 FQNEAQ (reference sequence). CDR3 in DNA: TGTGCCAGCAGCGCGGACAGGGCGAGTGAAAAACTGTTTTTT. Residues: CASSADRASEKLFF.

The chain uses TRBV5-1 and TRBJ2-7; TRBD1 matches at 10 bases. This CDR3 is built from 15 residues. The germline CDR1 and CDR2 sequences are SGHRS and YFSETQ. The ends lost 3 bases at V and 2 bases at J; junction bases unmatched: 5. The CDR3 region has the DNA TGCGCCAGCAGCTGGACAGGGGGAGGGACCTACGAGCAGTACTTC. Translated: CASSWTGGGTYEQYF.

The table lists this clone with a few counts. The J gene is TRBJ2-1, the V gene TRBV13; TRBD2 might be the D (6 bases). This CDR3 is 14 amino acids long. V lost 1 base and J 9 bases, leaving 13 bases between the germline ends. Germline CDR1 and CDR2: PRHDT and FYEKMQ (reference sequence). CDR3 bases: TGTGCCAGCAGCTTAGCGGGAGTTCACCGTGAGCAGTTCTTC. This sequence encodes CASSLAGVHREQFF. The whole variable domain, filled in from reference TRBV13 and TRBJ2-1, reads AAGVIQSPRHLIKEKRETATLKCYPIPRHDTVYWYQQGPGQDPQFLISFYEKMQSDKGSIPDRFSAQQFSDYHSELNMSSLELGDSALYFCASSLAGVHREQFFGPGTRLTVL.

CDR3: CASSRGLNEKLFF. The DNA of the CDR3 is TGTGCCAGCAGCCGCGGCCTTAATGAAAAACTGTTTTTT. The V gene is TRBV2, the J gene TRBJ1-4; D is uncertain. Germline loops: CDR1 SNHLY, CDR2 FYNNEI. The CDR3 consists of 13 residues. Trimming removed 6 bases at V and 4 bases at J, with 9 bases between.

The V and J genes are TRBV6-6 and TRBJ2-5, with 7 nucleotides matching TRBD2. Germline values: CDR1 MNHNY, CDR2 SVGAGI (reference sequence). The junction had 7 bases not matched to a gene; V was cut back by 8 bases and J by 1 base. This CDR3 spans 14 amino acids. The CDR3 region has the DNA TGTGCCAGCGCCATACTAGCGCCCCAAGAGACCCAGTACTTC. It is translated as CASAILAPQETQYF.

V gene TRBV20-1 combines with J gene TRBJ1-1, with no clear D. The CDR3 is made up of 11 amino acids. CDR1 and CDR2 (germline): DFQATT, SNEGSKA (reference sequence). With 6 bases removed from V and 7 bases from J, the gap between germline ends came to 12 bases. The CDR3 is CSAAPDFEAFF. CDR3 nucleotides: TGCAGTGCCGCCCCAGACTTTGAAGCTTTCTTT.

The V gene is TRBV19, the J gene TRBJ1-1; possibly TRBD1 for D (6 bases). Trimming cost V 5 bases and J 5 bases, with 12 bases left between them. Per the germline V gene, CDR1 is LNHDA and CDR2 is SQIVND (reference sequence). The CDR3 is made up of 13 amino acids. The CDR3: CASSVTGWTEAFF. For the CDR3, the DNA is TGTGCCAGTAGTGTAACAGGGTGGACTGAAGCTTTCTTT.

The chain couples TRBV23-1 to TRBJ2-1; 13 nucleotides line up with TRBD2. TRBV23-1 is labeled an ORF, and its function is uncertain. The CDR3 consists of 16 residues. Germline trimming cut 3 bases from V and 5 bases from J; bases unmatched to any gene: 4. CDR3 sequence reads: CASSHPGTSGNNEQFF. DNA for the CDR3: TGCGCCAGCAGTCACCCCGGGACTAGCGGGAACAATGAGCAGTTCTTC.